This TCR beta chain was documented in a study of blood T cell repertoires in COVID-19. Study-wide context: Acute and convalescent COVID-19 samples came from the United States, Italy and Spain.

Measured with immunoSEQ multiplex PCR; TCRdb has only the in-frame clones, and not every one. The repertoire holds 120,000 to 150,000 clones, with 85% to 90% as singletons. The germline V gene has CDR1 LNHDA and CDR2 SQIVND (reference sequence). The ends were cut back, 4 bases at V and 2 bases at J, with 9 bases in the middle. CDR3 size: 14 residues. Sequencing was done on a sample of peripheral blood. This sequence originates from an elderly woman with acute or convalescent COVID-19. The J gene is TRBJ1-5, the V gene TRBV19, with D uncertain. CDR3 nucleotides: TGTGCCAGTAGTACGACTTCAGGCAATCAGCCCCAGCATTTT. It encodes CASSTTSGNQPQHF.